What follows are 4 T cell receptor beta chains derived from one specimen sequenced in a study of T cells expressing NK-cell markers (dated by TCRdb to the early 2020s). The protocol used for the library was 5' RACE. TCRdb names Illumina HiSeq 2000 as the instrument used. Following reprocessing of the reads by TCRdb, the data hold one row per CDR3 protein sequence and no DNA is available. This sample's table has entries for roughly 390,000 distinct CDR3 sequences. In total, the top ten clones hold 4% to 6.5% of the sample. The sequencing input was blood T cells: a sorted CD56 or NKG2C T cell subset, CD4+ or CD8+ T cells, or bulk PBMC T cells (not recorded which). These receptors were collected from a man aged 18-70 years in good health.

This chain uses TRBV10-3 with TRBJ1-6; TCRdb's D gene call, TRBD1, goes unchecked for lack of DNA. The CDR3 runs 17 residues. Per the germline V gene, CDR1 is ENHRY and CDR2 is SYGVKD. CDR3 amino acids: CAISESLNDRGYSPLHF.

The chain recombines TRBV5-6 with TRBJ2-1; TCRdb calls TRBD1, which cannot be checked without DNA. CDR3 length: 17 residues. Germline V gives CDR1 SGHDT, CDR2 YYEEEE. CDR3 sequence: CASSQTGGQGNYNEQFF.

The chain joins TRBV3-1 to TRBJ2-1; TCRdb calls TRBD2, which cannot be checked without DNA. The CDR3 has 15 residues. The germline CDR1 and CDR2 sequences are LGHDT and YNNKEL (reference sequence). Here the CDR3 reads CASSPGAFGDNEQFF.

V and J are TRBV6-1 and TRBJ2-7; TCRdb's assignment of TRBD1 cannot be checked, as there is no DNA. Germline CDR1 MNHNS, CDR2 SASEGT. The CDR3 length is 15 residues. CDR3 region: CASTDGHHQYYEQYF.